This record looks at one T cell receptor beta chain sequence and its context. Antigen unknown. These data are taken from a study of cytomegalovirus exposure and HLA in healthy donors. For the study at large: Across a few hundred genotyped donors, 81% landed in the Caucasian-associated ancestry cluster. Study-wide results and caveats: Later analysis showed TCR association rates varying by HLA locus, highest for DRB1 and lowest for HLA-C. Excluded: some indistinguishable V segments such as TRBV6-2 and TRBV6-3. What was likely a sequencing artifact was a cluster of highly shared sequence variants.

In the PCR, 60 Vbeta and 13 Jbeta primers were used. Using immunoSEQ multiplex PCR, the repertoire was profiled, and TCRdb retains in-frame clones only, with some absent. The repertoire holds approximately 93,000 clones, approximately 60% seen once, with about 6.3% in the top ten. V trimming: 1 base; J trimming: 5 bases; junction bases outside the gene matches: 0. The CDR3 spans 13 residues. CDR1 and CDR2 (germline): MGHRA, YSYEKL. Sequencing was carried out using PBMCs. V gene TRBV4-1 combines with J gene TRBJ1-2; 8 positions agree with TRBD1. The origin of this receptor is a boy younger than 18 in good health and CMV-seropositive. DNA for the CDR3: TGCGCCAGCAGCCAAGGGACAGGGTATGGCTACACCTTC. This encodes CASSQGTGYGYTF.